A selection of T cell receptor beta chains follows, all from one sample in a study of molecular identifiers for immune sequencing clone quantification. Each CDR3 protein gets one entry after TCRdb re-called the PCR reads with MiXCR. Counted here are 60,000 to 75,000 distinct CDR3 sequences, roughly a fifth occurring once; the ten biggest clones make up 1.4%. Sequenced: naive CD8+ T cells from blood, with Jurkat cell RNA spiked in. The receptors were sampled from a human donor in good health. Some libraries in this study had Jurkat cell RNA spiked in. The CDR3 runs from the conserved cysteine through the conserved F or W. The D gene is left open where the match is weak. Where a row states a size, it is once, few, many or the class of an expanded clone; other rows omit it.

abundance	len	j_gene	d_gene	v_gene	CDR3aa	CDR3nt
many	14	TRBJ1-5	NA	TRBV7-9	CASREGQSNQPQHF	TGTGCCAGCAGGGAAGGACAGAGCAATCAGCCCCAGCATTTT
NA	15	TRBJ2-5	TRBD2	TRBV25-1	CASTPGLAGQETQYF	TGTGCCAGTACCCCGGGCCTAGCGGGACAAGAGACCCAGTACTTC
many	14	TRBJ2-7	TRBD1	TRBV9	CASSLGTGSYEQYF	TGTGCCAGCTCTTTGGGGACAGGGTCCTACGAGCAGTACTTC
NA	12	TRBJ2-7	NA	TRBV2	CASSSVGDEQYF	TGTGCCAGCAGTTCTGTCGGGGACGAGCAGTACTTC
many	16	TRBJ1-3	NA	TRBV7-9	CASSSADGSSGNTIYF	TGTGCCAGCAGCTCGGCGGACGGTAGCTCTGGAAACACCATATATTTT
few	15	TRBJ2-1	TRBD1	TRBV13	CASDYRGTSYNEQFF	TGTGCCAGCGACTACAGGGGGACCTCCTACAATGAGCAGTTCTTC
NA	13	TRBJ2-7	NA	TRBV3-1	CASSLRQAYEQYF	TGCGCCAGCAGCTTAAGACAGGCCTACGAGCAGTACTTC
few	14	TRBJ2-7	NA	TRBV20-1	CSAMEGYPTYEQYF	TGCAGTGCTATGGAGGGATACCCGACCTACGAGCAGTACTTC
many	14	TRBJ2-2	TRBD2	TRBV13	CASSPGGPLGELFF	TGTGCCAGCAGCCCGGGAGGCCCGCTAGGGGAGCTGTTTTTT
many	15	TRBJ1-2	TRBD1	TRBV14	CASSQIQGAPVGYTF	TGTGCCAGCAGCCAAATACAGGGGGCGCCGGTCGGCTACACCTTC
many	18	TRBJ1-1	NA	TRBV28	CASSLSPTDSSWGTEAFF	TGTGCCAGCAGTCTAAGCCCCACGGACAGTTCCTGGGGCACTGAAGCTTTCTTT
few	14	TRBJ2-1	NA	TRBV7-9	CASSLAMTGDEQFF	TGTGCCAGCAGCTTAGCCATGACAGGCGATGAGCAGTTCTTC
NA	15	TRBJ2-1	TRBD2	TRBV14	CASSLRTGGNNEQFF	TGTGCCAGCAGCCTCCGAACCGGGGGGAACAATGAGCAGTTCTTC
many	17	TRBJ2-7	NA	TRBV18	CASLGPLAETTAYEQYF	TGTGCCAGCTTAGGCCCTTTAGCGGAAACGACTGCCTACGAGCAGTACTTC
NA	17	TRBJ2-7	TRBD2	TRBV24-1	CATSGTSEKSFPYEQYF	TGTGCCACCTCCGGGACTAGCGAGAAAAGTTTCCCCTACGAGCAGTACTTC
many	14	TRBJ2-7	TRBD1	TRBV20-1	CSARDFDRVDEQYF	TGCAGTGCTAGAGACTTCGACAGGGTGGACGAGCAGTACTTC
many	13	TRBJ1-1	NA	TRBV30	CAWAMWGGTEAFF	TGTGCCTGGGCCATGTGGGGGGGAACTGAAGCTTTCTTT
many	15	TRBJ1-4	NA	TRBV4-1	CASSQDAGAGEKLFF	TGCGCCAGCAGCCAAGATGCAGGGGCAGGTGAAAAACTGTTTTTT
NA	15	TRBJ1-1	NA	TRBV12-3/TRBV12-4	CASNPRTRGITEAFF	TGTGCCAGCAACCCAAGGACCCGGGGGATTACTGAAGCTTTCTTT
many	16	TRBJ2-7	NA	TRBV9	CASSRGTQEVSYEQYF	TGTGCCAGCAGCCGAGGGACGCAGGAGGTATCCTACGAGCAGTACTTC
NA	12	TRBJ1-6	NA	TRBV27	CASNQQAAPLHF	TGTGCCAGCAATCAACAGGCGGCACCCCTCCACTTT
many	13	TRBJ1-1	NA	TRBV7-9	CASSLRRGPEAFF	TGTGCCAGCAGCTTAAGGCGGGGGCCTGAAGCTTTCTTT
many	14	TRBJ2-3	NA	TRBV14	CASSLPGLGDTQYF	TGTGCCAGCAGCCTTCCGGGACTCGGAGATACGCAGTATTTT
few	15	TRBJ2-7	NA	TRBV5-6	CASSLEAGLSYEQYF	TGTGCCAGCAGCTTGGAGGCAGGTCTCTCCTACGAGCAGTACTTC
many	16	TRBJ2-5	TRBD2	TRBV4-1	CASSHPPLAVKETQYF	TGCGCCAGCAGCCATCCCCCCCTAGCGGTGAAAGAGACCCAGTACTTC
many	15	TRBJ2-2	TRBD1	TRBV9	CASSVDGTGGGELFF	TGTGCCAGCAGCGTAGATGGGACAGGTGGCGGGGAGCTGTTTTTT
NA	15	TRBJ1-1	NA	TRBV5-3	CGSSSYGHPNTEAFF	TGTGGCAGCAGTTCCTACGGACACCCAAACACTGAAGCTTTCTTT
few	13	TRBJ2-2	NA	TRBV7-9	CASSFKVTGELFF	TGTGCCAGCAGCTTTAAGGTCACCGGGGAGCTGTTTTTT
many	15	TRBJ2-1	TRBD2	TRBV7-9	CASSPAGVSYNEQFF	TGTGCCAGCAGCCCAGCGGGAGTGTCCTACAATGAGCAGTTCTTC
many	13	TRBJ2-7	NA	TRBV2	CASSPEDSYEQYF	TGTGCCAGCAGTCCAGAGGACAGCTACGAGCAGTACTTC
few	15	TRBJ2-7	TRBD2	TRBV4-3	CASSQEIGGSYEQYF	TGCGCCAGCAGCCAAGAGATCGGGGGGTCCTACGAGCAGTACTTC
many	17	TRBJ2-5	TRBD2	TRBV6-5	CASSRTGTSGYQETQYF	TGTGCCAGCAGCCGGACCGGGACTAGCGGTTATCAAGAGACCCAGTACTTC
many	15	TRBJ1-5	NA	TRBV23-1	CASSQWWGHNQPQHF	TGCGCCAGCAGTCAATGGTGGGGTCACAATCAGCCCCAGCATTTT
NA	17	TRBJ2-1	TRBD2	TRBV5-3	CASSLILAGDLYNEQFF	TGTGCCAGCAGCTTGATACTAGCGGGAGATCTATACAATGAGCAGTTCTTC
NA	13	TRBJ1-2	NA	TRBV5-6	CASSLGQGLGYTF	TGTGCCAGCAGCTTGGGGCAGGGCTTAGGCTACACCTTC
many	17	TRBJ2-3	TRBD2	TRBV19	CASSRAYLAGDTDTQYF	TGTGCCAGTAGTAGGGCGTATCTAGCGGGGGACACAGATACGCAGTATTTT
few	12	TRBJ2-7	NA	TRBV24-1	CATSPGRYEQYF	TGTGCCACCAGCCCGGGCCGCTACGAGCAGTACTTC
NA	18	TRBJ1-3	NA	TRBV4-2	CASKSELDSGVSGDTIYF	TGTGCCAGCAAGTCGGAACTGGACAGCGGGGTATCTGGAGACACCATATATTTT
few	14	TRBJ1-4	TRBD1	TRBV29-1	CSVDPGQGNEKLFF	TGCAGCGTTGACCCGGGACAGGGTAATGAAAAACTGTTTTTT
many	13	TRBJ2-2	NA	TRBV7-9	CASSYTVTGELFF	TGTGCCAGCAGCTATACCGTCACCGGGGAGCTGTTTTTT
many	16	TRBJ1-6	NA	TRBV20-1	CSAPERVWTANSPLHF	TGCAGTGCTCCTGAAAGAGTTTGGACTGCTAATTCACCCCTCCACTTT
many	14	TRBJ2-1	TRBD2	TRBV6-6	CASMSADRGDEQFF	TGTGCCAGCATGTCGGCAGACCGGGGGGATGAGCAGTTCTTC
many	16	TRBJ2-3	NA	TRBV6-1	CASSDLRGGGTDTQYF	TGTGCCAGCAGTGATCTCAGGGGAGGAGGCACAGATACGCAGTATTTT
NA	13	TRBJ2-7	NA	TRBV6-5	CASSYFQGFEQYF	TGTGCCAGCAGTTACTTTCAGGGCTTCGAGCAGTACTTC
many	15	TRBJ1-5	NA	TRBV6-2/TRBV6-3	CASSTSGYGNQPQHF	TGTGCCAGCAGTACCTCAGGGTACGGCAATCAGCCCCAGCATTTT
few	14	TRBJ1-5	NA	TRBV6-2/TRBV6-3	CASSYVAAIEPQHF	TGTGCCAGCAGTTACGTCGCAGCTATCGAGCCCCAGCATTTT
NA	15	TRBJ2-4	TRBD1	TRBV20-1	CSARDESHRGDIQYF	TGCAGTGCTAGAGATGAATCCCACAGGGGGGACATTCAGTACTTC
NA	15	TRBJ1-6	TRBD1	TRBV3-1	CASSIGTVSNSPLHF	TGTGCCAGCAGCATAGGGACAGTTAGTAATTCACCCCTCCACTTT
many	13	TRBJ1-5	NA	TRBV23-1	CASSQREAEPQHF	TGCGCCAGCAGTCAAAGGGAGGCTGAACCCCAGCATTTT
NA	16	TRBJ2-1	TRBD2	TRBV9	CASSTPLGLASDEQFF	TGTGCCAGCAGCACTCCCCTGGGACTAGCCTCGGATGAGCAGTTCTTC
NA	14	TRBJ2-7	TRBD2	TRBV6-5	CASSYLAGSYEQYF	TGTGCCAGCAGTTACCTAGCGGGCTCCTACGAGCAGTACTTC
many	15	TRBJ2-3	NA	TRBV2	CASSEGGLSTDTQYF	TGTGCCAGCAGTGAGGGGGGACTGAGCACAGATACGCAGTATTTT
many	13	TRBJ2-2	NA	TRBV20-1	CSARDRAPGELFF	TGCAGTGCTAGAGATAGGGCACCTGGGGAGCTGTTTTTT
many	14	TRBJ2-3	NA	TRBV6-6	CSTQGPLAGLPLYF	TGTTCCACACAGGGTCCTTTAGCGGGCCTTCCGCTGTATTTT
NA	15	TRBJ2-1	TRBD2	TRBV14	CASSPLIGTSNEQFF	TGTGCCAGCAGCCCCCTGATCGGGACTAGCAATGAGCAGTTCTTC